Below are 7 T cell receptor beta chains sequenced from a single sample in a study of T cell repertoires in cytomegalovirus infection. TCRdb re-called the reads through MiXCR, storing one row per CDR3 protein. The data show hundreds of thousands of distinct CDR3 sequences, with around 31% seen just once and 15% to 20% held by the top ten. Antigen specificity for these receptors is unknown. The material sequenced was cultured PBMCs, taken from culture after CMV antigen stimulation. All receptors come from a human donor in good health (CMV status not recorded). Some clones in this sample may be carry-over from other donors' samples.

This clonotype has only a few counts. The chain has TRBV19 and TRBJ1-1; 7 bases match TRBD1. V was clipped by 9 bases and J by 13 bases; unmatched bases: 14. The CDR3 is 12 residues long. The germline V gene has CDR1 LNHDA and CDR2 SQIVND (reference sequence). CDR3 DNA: TGTGCCAGCAATGACAGGGAGGCTAAGGTTTTCTTT. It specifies CASNDREAKVFF.

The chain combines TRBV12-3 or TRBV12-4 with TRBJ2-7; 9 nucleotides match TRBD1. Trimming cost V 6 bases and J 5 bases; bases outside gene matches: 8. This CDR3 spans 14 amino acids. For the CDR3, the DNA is TGTGCCAGCAGGGCCGGGACAGGGAGCCACGAGCAGTACTTC. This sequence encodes CASRAGTGSHEQYF.

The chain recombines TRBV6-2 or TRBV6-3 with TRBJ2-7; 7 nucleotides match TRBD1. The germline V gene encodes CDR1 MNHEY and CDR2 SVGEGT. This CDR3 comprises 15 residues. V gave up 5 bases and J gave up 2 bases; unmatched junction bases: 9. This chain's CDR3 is CASSQQFGQAYEQYF. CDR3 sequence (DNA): TGTGCCAGCAGTCAACAATTTGGACAGGCCTACGAGCAGTACTTC.

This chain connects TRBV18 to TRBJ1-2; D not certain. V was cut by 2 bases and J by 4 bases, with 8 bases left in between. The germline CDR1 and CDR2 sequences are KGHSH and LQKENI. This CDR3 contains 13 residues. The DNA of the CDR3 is TGTGCCAGCTCACCAGAAAGGGTCTATGGCTACACCTTC. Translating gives CASSPERVYGYTF.

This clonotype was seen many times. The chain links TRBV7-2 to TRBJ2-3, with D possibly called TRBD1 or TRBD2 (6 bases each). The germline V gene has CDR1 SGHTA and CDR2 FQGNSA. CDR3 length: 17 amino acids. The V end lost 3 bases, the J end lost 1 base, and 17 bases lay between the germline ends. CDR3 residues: CASSFDRPWGGTDTQYF. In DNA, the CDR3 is TGTGCCAGCAGCTTCGACAGGCCCTGGGGGGGCACAGATACGCAGTATTTT.

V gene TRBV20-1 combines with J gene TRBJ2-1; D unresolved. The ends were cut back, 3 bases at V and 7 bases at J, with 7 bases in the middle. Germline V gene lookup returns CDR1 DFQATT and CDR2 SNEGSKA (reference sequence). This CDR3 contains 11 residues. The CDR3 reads CSARHFNEQFF. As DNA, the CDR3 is TGCAGTGCTAGGCACTTTAATGAGCAGTTCTTC.

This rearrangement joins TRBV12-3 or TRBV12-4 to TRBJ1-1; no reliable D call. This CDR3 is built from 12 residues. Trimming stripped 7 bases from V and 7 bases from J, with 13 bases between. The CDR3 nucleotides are TGTGCCAGCAACCAAGGCCGGGATGAAGCTTTCTTT. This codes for CASNQGRDEAFF.